A selection of T cell receptor beta chains follows, all from one sample in a study of blood T cell repertoires in COVID-19. The repertoire was sequenced with immunoSEQ multiplex PCR; TCRdb's copy has only in-frame clones and lacks some. The sample comprises about 190,000 clones, 70% to 80% of which are singletons, and roughly 13% rests with the top ten. Input material: peripheral blood. All receptors come from a man aged 45-65 years who had recovered from COVID-19. Each CDR3 is given with its conserved first and last residue.

CDR3 length: 13
V gene: TRBV2
CDR3 protein: CASSEDRGYGYTF

CDR3 length: 15
V gene: TRBV2
CDR3 protein: CASRPGLSSYNEQFF

CDR3 length: 14
V gene: TRBV18
CDR3 protein: CASSPGQDYYGYTF

CDR3 length: 15
V gene: TRBV19
CDR3 protein: CASRNSGSGTGELFF

CDR3 length: 14
V gene: TRBV7-9
CDR3 protein: CASREIIPGNEQFF

CDR3 length: 12
V gene: TRBV7-2
CDR3 protein: CASSSVLSPQHF

CDR3 length: 15
V gene: TRBV2
CDR3 protein: CASSFETGGYNEQFF

CDR3 length: 16
V gene: TRBV5-1
CDR3 protein: CASSLSPGTDDQPQHF

CDR3 length: 13
V gene: TRBV19
CDR3 protein: CASSRAFQETQYF

CDR3 length: 13
V gene: TRBV19
CDR3 protein: CASSIGGADEQYF

CDR3 length: 16
V gene: TRBV29-1
CDR3 protein: CSVGGTSGSLIYEQYF

CDR3 length: 15
V gene: TRBV9
CDR3 protein: CASSTSPLSGNTIYF

CDR3 length: 14
V gene: TRBV27
CDR3 protein: CASSFGENNSPLHF

CDR3 length: 11
V gene: TRBV2
CDR3 protein: CASRGDRGEFF

CDR3 length: 15
V gene: TRBV5-8
CDR3 protein: CASSFSGISTDTQYF

CDR3 length: 13
V gene: TRBV11-3
CDR3 protein: CASSLTGEYEQYF

CDR3 length: 13
V gene: TRBV3-1/TRBV3-2
CDR3 protein: CASSYTGDTEAFF

CDR3 length: 14
V gene: TRBV9
CDR3 protein: CASSVEQGSHGYTF

CDR3 length: 15
V gene: TRBV7-8
CDR3 protein: CASSTSAGAVGELFF

CDR3 length: 16
V gene: TRBV11-2
CDR3 protein: CASSRTGTSRYNEQFF

CDR3 length: 15
V gene: TRBV19
CDR3 protein: CASQRLAWAQETQYF

CDR3 length: 15
V gene: TRBV28
CDR3 protein: CASSLMGLMVHEQFF

CDR3 length: 13
V gene: TRBV28
CDR3 protein: CASGGQGAYEQYF

CDR3 length: 12
V gene: TRBV10-3
CDR3 protein: CAVSGGQETQYF

CDR3 length: 20
V gene: TRBV5-8
CDR3 protein: CASSSPALAGGPTSPDTQYF

CDR3 length: 14
V gene: TRBV5-4
CDR3 protein: CAGGLAGNTGELFF

CDR3 length: 14
V gene: TRBV11-2
CDR3 protein: CASSGPGHQETQYF

CDR3 length: 11
V gene: TRBV28
CDR3 protein: CASTAGYGYTF

CDR3 length: 15
V gene: TRBV6-5
CDR3 protein: CASSYSGGAEYEQYF

CDR3 length: 15
V gene: TRBV6-2/TRBV6-3
CDR3 protein: CASSYSRGIRETQYF

CDR3 length: 13
V gene: TRBV7-2
CDR3 protein: CASSFGVPQPQHF

CDR3 length: 15
V gene: TRBV14
CDR3 protein: CASSHTRGGDYGYTF

CDR3 length: 14
V gene: TRBV27
CDR3 protein: CASSKVGLTGEAFF

CDR3 length: 15
V gene: TRBV24-1
CDR3 protein: CATGVSSGIAETQYF

CDR3 length: 16
V gene: TRBV9
CDR3 protein: CASSVDLATGIYGYTF

CDR3 length: 18
V gene: TRBV5-1
CDR3 protein: CASSDRWTSGQSSYEQYF

CDR3 length: 16
V gene: TRBV4-2
CDR3 protein: CASSRQVSSSGNTIYF

CDR3 length: 14
V gene: TRBV28
CDR3 protein: CASSFLTSGGELFF